These 25 T cell receptor beta chains came from one sample sequenced in a study of blood T cell repertoires in COVID-19. Clones were sequenced by immunoSEQ multiplex PCR, and TCRdb holds only the in-frame ones, with some missing. The sample consists of around 250,000 clones, roughly four fifths of them appearing once. Sequenced material: PBMCs or T cells enriched from blood (not recorded which). Every receptor here comes from a man aged 35 to 55 who had been exposed to COVID-19.

This clone has more than one count but fewer than ten. DNA of the CDR3: TGTGCCTGGAGTGCCTTCAGGGGGGATCAGCCCCAGCATTTT. As protein: CAWSAFRGDQPQHF. V gene TRBV30 combines with J gene TRBJ1-5; 7 nucleotides align to TRBD1. This CDR3 region has 14 residues. Trimming at V came to 1 base and at J to 5 bases, leaving 5 bases not matched to a gene. Germline V gene sequence: CDR1 GTSNPN, CDR2 SVGIG (reference sequence).

CDR3 sequence (DNA): TGTGCCAGCAGACTAGACAGGGATCAGCCCCAGCATTTT. This codes for CASRLDRDQPQHF. V and J are TRBV7-2 and TRBJ1-5, with 7 bases aligning to TRBD1. The CDR3 runs to 13 residues. CDR1 is SGHTA, CDR2 FQGNSA, per germline. Germline trimming cut 6 bases from V and 5 bases from J; bases unmatched to any gene: 4.

This clone was observed a few times. The J gene is TRBJ1-5, the V gene TRBV21-1; the D segment call TRBD1 is taken from the table without a DNA check. TRBV21-1 is a pseudogene segment. There are 22 residues in the CDR3. The CDR3 DNA reads as TGTGCCAGCAGCAAAGCGCTCCCTATTCCGGGACAGCTCACTTTTAGCAATCAGCCCCAGCATTTT. Amino acid sequence: CASSKALPIPGQLTFSNQPQHF.

The chain combines TRBV7-3 with TRBJ2-4, with 7 nucleotides matching TRBD1. After removal of 0 bases from V and 6 bases from J, the junction contained 5 bases not matched to a gene. Looked up from germline, CDR1 is SGHTA and CDR2 is FQGTGA. The length of the CDR3 is 15 residues. The CDR3, as DNA: TGTGCCAGCAGCTTAACGGGGACAGTTTCAAACATTCAGTACTTC. Protein: CASSLTGTVSNIQYF.

This clone was recorded only once. The chain joins TRBV19 to TRBJ2-1, with 9 bases that match TRBD2. The CDR3 sequence is 14 residues long. Germline V lookup: CDR1 LNHDA, CDR2 SQIVND (reference sequence). With V trimmed by 7 bases and J by 6 bases, 7 bases remained unmatched. The CDR3 DNA is TGTGCCAGTAAGCTCGCGGGAGGGCGCAATGAGCAGTTCTTC. Translating it yields CASKLAGGRNEQFF.

This clone has a handful of counts. This chain links TRBV4-1 with TRBJ1-1; unclear D gene. With 4 bases removed from V and 1 base from J, the gap between germline ends came to 10 bases. Germline V lookup: CDR1 MGHRA, CDR2 YSYEKL. This CDR3 region has 14 residues. CDR3 loop: CASSPNPGNTEAFF. The CDR3 nucleotides are TGCGCCAGCAGCCCGAATCCAGGGAACACTGAAGCTTTCTTT.

This clone was counted many times. The gene calls are TRBV29-1 and TRBJ2-7; weak D call: TRBD2 (6 bases). Germline lookup yields CDR1 SQVTM and CDR2 ANQGSEA. The V and J ends lost 4 bases and 1 base respectively, with 8 bases between them. This CDR3 contains 12 residues. CDR3 region: CSVAGTSYEQYF. CDR3 nucleotides: TGCAGCGTTGCCGGGACTTCCTACGAGCAGTACTTC.

The CDR3 sequence: CASSIGTFEPAGRAFF. The CDR3 DNA reads TGTGCCAGTAGTATAGGGACGTTTGAGCCCGCCGGGAGAGCTTTCTTT. The chain uses TRBV19 and TRBJ1-1; the D is unclear. Germline V lookup: CDR1 LNHDA, CDR2 SQIVND (reference sequence). V gave up 1 base and J gave up 10 bases, with 22 bases separating them. The CDR3 sequence is 16 residues long.

In its sample, this clone was seen once. The rearrangement links TRBV19 to TRBJ1-1; D might be TRBD1 (5 bases). Germline lookup yields CDR1 LNHDA and CDR2 SQIVND (reference sequence). The CDR3 totals 13 residues. Trimming took 8 bases from V and 10 from J, leaving 20 bases between them. The CDR3 DNA follows: TGTGCCAGTTTATCGAAAGCAGGGCAGAGAGCTTTCTTT. This encodes CASLSKAGQRAFF.

Here the CDR3 DNA reads TGTGCCAGCAGTGCGACCAGGGGAGACATAAGCACAGATACGCAGTATTTT. Its protein is CASSATRGDISTDTQYF. The J gene is TRBJ2-3, the V gene TRBV6-1; tentatively, D is TRBD1 (6 bases). Trimming took off 4 bases at V and 0 bases at J, with 17 bases between the two ends. The CDR3 is 17 amino acids. Germline V gives CDR1 MNHNS, CDR2 SASEGT.

The chain combines TRBV27 with TRBJ2-1; 11 bases fit TRBD2. V shed 6 bases and J 4 bases; nucleotides not matched to a gene: 5. This CDR3 has 15 amino acids. The V gene's germline CDR1 is MNHEY and CDR2 SMNVEV (reference sequence). The CDR3 loop is CASRFSGGGYNEQFF. The CDR3 DNA reads TGTGCCAGCAGGTTTAGCGGGGGGGGTTACAATGAGCAGTTCTTC.

The chain couples TRBV7-9 to TRBJ2-5, with 8 positions matching TRBD2. There are 17 residues in the CDR3. The J segment lost 1 base and the V segment lost 1 base, leaving 8 bases of the junction unmatched. The germline V gene encodes CDR1 SEHNR and CDR2 FQNEAQ (reference sequence). The CDR3, as DNA: TGTGCCAGCAGCTTAGGAAACTTAGCGGGGCCCCAAGAGACCCAGTACTTC. It yields the protein CASSLGNLAGPQETQYF.

With regard to this clone: Different DNA sequences within this sample yield the same CDR3. This chain links TRBV7-8 with TRBJ1-1, with a tentative D call TRBD1 (6 bases). This CDR3 contains 13 residues. Trimming removed 5 bases from V and 2 bases from J, with 9 bases in between. Germline V gives CDR1 SGHVS, CDR2 FQNEAQ. CDR3 loop: CASSMDRNTEAFF. The CDR3 coding sequence is TGTGCCAGCAGCATGGACAGAAACACTGAAGCTTTCTTT.

The rearrangement joins TRBV9 to TRBJ1-2, with D hard to call. This CDR3 has 16 amino acids. Germline V lookup: CDR1 SGDLS, CDR2 YYNGEE. V lost 0 bases and J lost 1, with 13 bases in between. CDR3 residues: CASSVDPRSVNYGYTF. The CDR3 DNA reads as TGTGCCAGCAGCGTAGACCCACGGAGCGTTAACTATGGCTACACCTTC.

The chain is built from TRBV5-6 and TRBJ1-2; TRBD1 agrees at 10 bases. This CDR3 has 14 residues. The trim removed 0 bases at V and 7 bases at J, leaving 3 bases unmatched. Per germline, CDR1 SGHDT and CDR2 YYEEEE. In DNA form, the CDR3 reads TGTGCCAGCAGCTTGGGGGACAGGGGTCTTGGCTACACCTTC. Its protein is CASSLGDRGLGYTF.

This chain uses TRBV3-1 (or the pseudogene TRBV3-2) with TRBJ2-5; 7 bases map to TRBD2. From germline, CDR1 is LGHDT and CDR2 YNNKEL (reference sequence). Trimming cost V 2 bases and J 3 bases; bases outside gene matches: 3. The CDR3 length is 14 residues. CDR3 amino acids: CASSQQRDKETQYF. CDR3 nucleotide sequence: TGTGCCAGCAGCCAACAGCGGGATAAAGAGACCCAGTACTTC.

The chain couples TRBV4-1 to TRBJ2-1; TRBD2 matches at 16 bases. J lost 8 bases, V lost 1 base, and 8 bases had no gene match. The CDR3 runs 18 residues. Germline V gene lookup returns CDR1 MGHRA and CDR2 YSYEKL. The CDR3 loop reads CASSQGGLAGGRSDEQFF. The CDR3, as DNA: TGCGCCAGCAGCCAAGGGGGACTAGCGGGAGGGAGAAGTGATGAGCAGTTCTTC.

The J gene is TRBJ2-2, the V gene TRBV7-6, with a tentative D call TRBD2 (6 bases). CDR1 is SGHVS, CDR2 FNYEAQ, per germline. This CDR3 spans 16 amino acids. V was trimmed by 5 bases and J by 0 bases, leaving 13 bases between them. Written as DNA, the CDR3 is TGTGCCAGCAGCCAGCGACTAGTGTCGAACACCGGGGAGCTGTTTTTT. Translation: CASSQRLVSNTGELFF.

For the CDR3, the DNA is TGTGCCAGCAGTAACTACAGGGGAGGCTCCTACGAGCAGTACTTC. Protein: CASSNYRGGSYEQYF. The chain joins TRBV6-5 to TRBJ2-7, with D possibly TRBD1 on 7 matching bases. Germline CDR1 reads MNHEY; CDR2 reads SVGAGI. The CDR3 totals 15 residues. The V and J ends lost 5 bases and 0 bases respectively, with 14 bases between them.

This chain's CDR3 is CASSEGGYSNQPQHF. DNA for the CDR3: TGTGCCAGTAGTGAAGGGGGATATAGCAATCAGCCCCAGCATTTT. The chain is built from TRBV19 and TRBJ1-5; the D gene is possibly TRBD1 (6 bases). Per the germline V gene, CDR1 is LNHDA and CDR2 is SQIVND (reference sequence). The CDR3 loop spans 15 amino acids. V lost 5 bases to trimming and J lost 0 bases, with 11 bases between them.

This sequence joins TRBV19 and TRBJ2-5; 7 nucleotides line up with TRBD2. Germline V gene lookup returns CDR1 LNHDA and CDR2 SQIVND (reference sequence). This CDR3 is built from 15 residues. J was trimmed by 5 bases and V by 9 bases; bases with no gene match: 15. CDR3 in amino acids: CASLAASIEGETQYF. In nucleotides, the CDR3 is TGTGCCAGCCTAGCGGCCTCCATTGAGGGCGAGACCCAGTACTTC.

The chain recombines TRBV7-6 with TRBJ2-7; 12 nucleotides align to TRBD2. Germline V lookup: CDR1 SGHVS, CDR2 FNYEAQ. J lost 3 bases, V lost 2 bases, and 5 bases had no gene match. This CDR3 is 16 amino acids long. The CDR3 loop reads CASSLTGTSGLYEQYF. CDR3 DNA sequence: TGTGCCAGCAGCTTAACGGGGACTAGCGGGCTCTACGAGCAGTACTTC. The full variable domain, with the rest looked up from reference TRBV7-6 and TRBJ2-7, is GAGVSQSPRYKVTKRGQDVALRCDPISGHVSLYWYRQALGQGPEFLTYFNYEAQQDKSGLPNDRFSAERPEGSISTLTIQRTEQRDSAMYRCASSLTGTSGLYEQYFGPGTRLTVT.

This sequence joins TRBV4-2 and TRBJ2-5; 8 bases align to TRBD2. Germline CDR1 LGHNA, CDR2 YNFKEQ. The CDR3 is made up of 17 amino acids. Germline trimming cut 0 bases from V and 2 bases from J; bases unmatched to any gene: 8. This CDR3 reads CASSQEGGGRSQETQYF. Here the CDR3 DNA reads TGTGCCAGCAGCCAAGAGGGCGGCGGGAGGTCACAAGAGACCCAGTACTTC.

The chain has TRBV27 and TRBJ2-2, with 7 bases that match TRBD2. CDR1 MNHEY and CDR2 SMNVEV come from the germline V gene (reference sequence). J was trimmed by 0 bases and V by 6 bases; bases with no gene match: 4. The CDR3 contains 15 residues. This CDR3 reads CASRSAGANTGELFF. For the CDR3, the DNA is TGTGCCAGCAGATCCGCGGGGGCGAACACCGGGGAGCTGTTTTTT.

The chain is built from TRBV6-6 and TRBJ2-1; a weak D match, TRBD2 (5 bases). V was shortened by 8 bases and J by 7 bases, with 18 bases between the two germline ends. The germline CDR1 and CDR2 sequences are MNHNY and SVGAGI (reference sequence). There are 14 residues in the CDR3. Here the CDR3 DNA reads TGTGCCAGCGGACTCGTCCCCGAGAAGAATGAGCAGTTCTTC. It yields the protein CASGLVPEKNEQFF.